Below are 10 T cell receptor beta chains sequenced from a single sample in a study of response to subunit inactivated influenza vaccine. TCRdb re-analysed the RT-PCR reads in MiXCR, keeping a single row per CDR3 protein. The table includes about 780,000 distinct CDR3 sequences, less than 20% detected once. The sample here was PBMCs from blood, taken about 5 days after vaccination. These receptors came from a man aged 45-65 years who received an inactivated influenza vaccine.

The chain joins TRBV20-1 to TRBJ2-7; D uncertain. The V gene's germline CDR1 is DFQATT and CDR2 SNEGSKA (reference sequence). The CDR3 has 13 amino acids. Trimming pared 0 bases from V and 3 bases from J, leaving 9 bases between. In DNA, the CDR3 is TGCAGTGCTAGAGAGGAACCTCGCTACGAGCAGTACTTC. Protein product: CSAREEPRYEQYF.

The chain is built from TRBV6-1 and TRBJ2-3; 7 bases fit TRBD1. Unmatched junction bases numbered 7, after V lost 6 bases and J lost 4 bases. This CDR3 contains 14 residues. Germline lookup yields CDR1 MNHNS and CDR2 SASEGT. The CDR3 DNA is TGTGCCAGCAGCACGACAGGGAAGGCAGATACGCAGTATTTT. This gives the protein CASSTTGKADTQYF.

The rearrangement uses TRBV6-1 and TRBJ2-1; 9 nucleotides match TRBD2. The germline CDR1 and CDR2 sequences are MNHNS and SASEGT. V shed 6 bases and J 0 bases; nucleotides not matched to a gene: 9. The CDR3 runs to 17 residues. The CDR3 loop reads CASSSIAGASSYNEQFF. The DNA for the CDR3 is TGTGCCAGCAGCTCCATAGCGGGAGCTTCCTCCTACAATGAGCAGTTCTTC.

In regard to this clonotype: Relative to the germline gene, one junction end is altered; a read error may explain this. In nucleotides, the CDR3 is TGTGCCAGCTCATCGCGGAGAGCTTTTTCTGGGGCCAATGTCCTGACTTTC. Its protein is CASSSRRAFSGANVLTF. The gene calls are TRBV18 and TRBJ2-6; a weak D match, TRBD1 (5 bases). The V gene's germline CDR1 is KGHSH and CDR2 LQKENI. This CDR3 comprises 17 residues.

This clonotype showed up many times. The rearrangement links TRBV20-1 to TRBJ2-3; D uncertain. V was cut by 0 bases and J by 6 bases, with 13 bases left in between. Germline CDR1 and CDR2: DFQATT and SNEGSKA (reference sequence). The CDR3 covers 14 residues. In nucleotides, the CDR3 is TGCAGTGCTAGAGATTCCGGTTCCGCGGATACGCAGTATTTT. It codes for CSARDSGSADTQYF.

This clonotype was observed at least ten times. The J gene is TRBJ2-1, the V gene TRBV5-1; the D is unclear. This CDR3 spans 15 amino acids. The germline CDR1 and CDR2 sequences are SGHRS and YFSETQ. V was pared by 0 bases and J by 9 bases, with 16 bases between. The CDR3 DNA reads TGCGCCAGCAGCTTGGCGGCAGCGAAAGCGAGTGAGCAGTTCTTC. Its translation: CASSLAAAKASEQFF.

This clonotype was detected only a few times. The gene calls are TRBV12-3 or TRBV12-4 and TRBJ1-6, with D possibly matching TRBD1 (5 bases). Trimming removed 6 bases from V and 10 bases from J, with 16 bases in between. The length of the CDR3 is 14 residues. CDR3 coding DNA: TGTGCCAGCAGGCTATCGGGGCGGATCTCACCCCTCCACTTT. It yields the protein CASRLSGRISPLHF.

This clonotype was seen many times. The chain uses TRBV5-5 and TRBJ1-5; D may be TRBD1 (6 bases). CDR1 SGHKS and CDR2 YYEKEE come from the germline V gene (reference sequence). V shed 4 bases and J shed 0 bases, with 14 bases lying between them. This CDR3 spans 16 amino acids. The CDR3 sequence is CASSASGGHSNQPQHF. In DNA, the CDR3 is TGTGCCAGCAGCGCCTCGGGGGGCCATAGCAATCAGCCCCAGCATTTT.

The chain has TRBV20-1 and TRBJ2-7; the match to TRBD2 covers 15 bases. Germline lookup yields CDR1 DFQATT and CDR2 SNEGSKA (reference sequence). This CDR3 region has 18 residues. V lost 3 bases to trimming and J lost 2 bases; unmatched junction nucleotides: 11. The CDR3 sequence is CSASTGLAGGPGAYEQYF. CDR3 nucleotide sequence: TGCAGTGCTAGCACGGGACTAGCGGGGGGTCCAGGCGCCTACGAGCAGTACTTC.

V usage is TRBV6-2 or TRBV6-3 and J usage is TRBJ2-5; D is perhaps TRBD1 (6 bases). Germline V gene lookup returns CDR1 MNHEY and CDR2 SVGEGT. CDR3 size: 15 residues. V lost 6 bases to trimming and J lost 2 bases, with 16 bases between them. The CDR3 is CASRTGIDFQETQYF. The CDR3 coding sequence is TGTGCCAGCAGAACAGGGATCGATTTTCAAGAGACCCAGTACTTC.